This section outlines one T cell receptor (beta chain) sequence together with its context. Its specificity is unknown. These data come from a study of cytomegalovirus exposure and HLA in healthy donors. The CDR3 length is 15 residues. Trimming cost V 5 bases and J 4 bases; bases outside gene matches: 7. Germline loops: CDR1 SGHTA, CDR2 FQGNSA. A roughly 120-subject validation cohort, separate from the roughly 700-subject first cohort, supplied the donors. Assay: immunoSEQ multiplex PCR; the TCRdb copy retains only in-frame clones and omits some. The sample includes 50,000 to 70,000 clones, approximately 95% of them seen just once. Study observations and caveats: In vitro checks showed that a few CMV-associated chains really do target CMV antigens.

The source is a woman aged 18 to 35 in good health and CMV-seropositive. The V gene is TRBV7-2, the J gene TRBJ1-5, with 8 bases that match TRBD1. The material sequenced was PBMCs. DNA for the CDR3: TGTGCCAGCAGCCCCCGGACAGGGTTTAATCAGCCCCAGCATTTT. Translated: CASSPRTGFNQPQHF.